Below are 6 T cell receptor beta chains sequenced from a single sample in a study of neurological immune-mediated disorders. Time point specified: longitudinal time-point 2. TCRdb fed the 5' RACE reads into MiXCR, producing one record per CDR3 protein. This sample has fewer than 35,000 distinct CDR3 sequences, with about an eighth found just once. The sample consisted of PBMCs. These receptors all stem from a woman aged 40 to 55 in good health.

There are many counts of this clonotype. J is TRBJ2-2 and V is TRBV29-1; D is uncertain. Germline V gene data show CDR1 as SQVTM and CDR2 as ANQGSEA. V gave up 6 bases and J gave up 6 bases, with 11 bases separating them. The CDR3 consists of 12 residues. The CDR3 spells CSVSLGPGELFF. The CDR3 bases are TGCAGCGTGTCTCTAGGGCCCGGGGAGCTGTTTTTT.

This clonotype was observed many times. V usage is TRBV20-1 and J usage is TRBJ1-5, with TRBD1 matching over 7 bases. Germline CDR1 DFQATT, CDR2 SNEGSKA (reference sequence). V was clipped by 0 bases and J by 2 bases; unmatched bases: 4. This CDR3 contains 15 residues. DNA for the CDR3: TGCAGTGCTAGAGAAGTGGGACAGCGCAATCAGCCCCAGCATTTT. It specifies CSAREVGQRNQPQHF.

In this sample, this clonotype turned up many times. The CDR3 spells CASSLGAGVNEQFF. CDR3 nucleotides: TGTGCCAGCAGCTTGGGAGCGGGAGTGAATGAGCAGTTCTTC. The chain has TRBV5-5 and TRBJ2-1; the match to TRBD2 covers 8 bases. Germline V gene sequence: CDR1 SGHKS, CDR2 YYEKEE (reference sequence). The CDR3 covers 14 residues. Trimming removed 0 bases from V and 7 bases from J; junction bases left unmatched: 3.

This clonotype was found many times. The chain carries TRBV6-5 and TRBJ2-2; TRBD2 agrees at 12 bases. Per the germline V gene, CDR1 is MNHEY and CDR2 is SVGAGI. The V and J ends lost 4 bases and 4 bases, in that order; junction bases with no gene match: 7. The CDR3 consists of 17 residues. CDR3 in DNA: TGTGCCAGCAGTTGGACTAGCGGGAAGGCGGGCACCGGGGAGCTGTTTTTT. Its translation: CASSWTSGKAGTGELFF.

On this clonotype itself: The conserved phenylalanine or tryptophan normally closing the CDR3 is absent here, so this likely arose from a read error. The chain employs TRBV7-2 and TRBJ2-7, with 7 bases aligning to TRBD2. V gave up 3 bases and J gave up 6 bases; unmatched junction bases: 5. The CDR3 consists of 13 residues. CDR1 is SGHTA, CDR2 FQGNSA, per germline. The DNA of the CDR3 is TGTGCCAGCAGCTTCGGGGGGTCGGGCGAGCAGTACTTA. This codes for CASSFGGSGEQYL.

The V gene is TRBV6-5, the J gene TRBJ2-1; 11 nucleotides line up with TRBD1. Germline V gene sequence: CDR1 MNHEY, CDR2 SVGAGI. This CDR3 region has 14 residues. V shed 10 bases, J shed 11 bases, and the junction held 13 bases outside the gene matches. CDR3 coding DNA: TGTGCCAACGAAGGGACAGGGGGGTTGGATCAGCAGTTCTTC. Translation gives CANEGTGGLDQQFF.